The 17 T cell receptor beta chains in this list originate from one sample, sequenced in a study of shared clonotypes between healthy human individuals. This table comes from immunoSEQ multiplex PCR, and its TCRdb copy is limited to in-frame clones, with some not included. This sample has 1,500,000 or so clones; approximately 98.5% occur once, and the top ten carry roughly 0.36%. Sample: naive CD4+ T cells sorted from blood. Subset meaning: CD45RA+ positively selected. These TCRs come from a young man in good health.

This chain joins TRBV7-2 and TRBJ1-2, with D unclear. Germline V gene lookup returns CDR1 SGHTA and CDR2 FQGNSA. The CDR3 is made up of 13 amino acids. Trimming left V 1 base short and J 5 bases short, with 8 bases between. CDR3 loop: CASSLDGGYGYTF. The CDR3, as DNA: TGTGCCAGCAGCTTAGACGGAGGGTATGGCTACACCTTC.

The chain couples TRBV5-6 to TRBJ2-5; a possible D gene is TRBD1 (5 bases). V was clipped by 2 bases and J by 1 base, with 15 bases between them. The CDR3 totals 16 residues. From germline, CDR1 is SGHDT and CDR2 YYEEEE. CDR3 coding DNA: TGTGCCAGCAGCTTTCCTGGGGCTCGAGGCCAAGAGACCCAGTACTTC. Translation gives CASSFPGARGQETQYF.

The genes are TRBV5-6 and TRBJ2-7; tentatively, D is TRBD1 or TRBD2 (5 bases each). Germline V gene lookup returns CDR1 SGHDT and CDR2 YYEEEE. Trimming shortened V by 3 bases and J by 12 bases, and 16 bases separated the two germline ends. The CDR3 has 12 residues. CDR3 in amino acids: CASSSLGVAPYF. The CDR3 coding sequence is TGTGCCAGCAGCTCCTTGGGGGTAGCTCCGTACTTC.

CDR3 DNA sequence: TGTGCCTGGCGGGCAGCACCCCTGGGCGGGCAGTACTTC. It translates to CAWRAAPLGGQYF. The chain uses TRBV30 and TRBJ2-7, with no clear D. Trimming pared 5 bases from V and 9 bases from J, leaving 20 bases between. The germline V gene encodes CDR1 GTSNPN and CDR2 SVGIG (reference sequence). There are 13 residues in the CDR3.

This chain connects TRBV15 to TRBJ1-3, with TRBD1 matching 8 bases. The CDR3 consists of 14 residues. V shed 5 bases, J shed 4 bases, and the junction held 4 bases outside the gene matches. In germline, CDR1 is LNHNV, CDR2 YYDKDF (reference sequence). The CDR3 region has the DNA TGTGCCACCAGCCCCCGGACAGGGGGAAACACCATATATTTT. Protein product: CATSPRTGGNTIYF. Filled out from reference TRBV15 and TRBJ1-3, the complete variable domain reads DAMVIQNPRYQVTQFGKPVTLSCSQTLNHNVMYWYQQKSSQAPKLLFHYYDKDFNNEADTPDNFQSRRPNTSFCFLDIRSPGLGDTAMYLCATSPRTGGNTIYFGEGSWLTVV.

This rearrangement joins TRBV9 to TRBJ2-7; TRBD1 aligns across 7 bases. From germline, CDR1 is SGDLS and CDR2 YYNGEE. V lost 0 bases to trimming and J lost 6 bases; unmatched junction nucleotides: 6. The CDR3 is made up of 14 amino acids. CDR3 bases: TGTGCCAGCAGCGTAGAAAAAGACAGGGCCGAGCAGTACTTC. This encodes CASSVEKDRAEQYF.

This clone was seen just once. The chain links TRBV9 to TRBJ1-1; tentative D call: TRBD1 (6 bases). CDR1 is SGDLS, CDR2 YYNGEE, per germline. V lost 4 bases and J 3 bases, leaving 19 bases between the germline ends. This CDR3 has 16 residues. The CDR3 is CASSPMVWGADTEAFF. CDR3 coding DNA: TGTGCCAGCAGCCCGATGGTATGGGGGGCGGACACTGAAGCTTTCTTT. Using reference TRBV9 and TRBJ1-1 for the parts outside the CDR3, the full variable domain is DSGVTQTPKHLITATGQRVTLRCSPRSGDLSVYWYQQSLDQGLQFLIQYYNGEERAKGNILERFSAQQFPDLHSELNLSSLELGDSALYFCASSPMVWGADTEAFFGQGTRLTVV.

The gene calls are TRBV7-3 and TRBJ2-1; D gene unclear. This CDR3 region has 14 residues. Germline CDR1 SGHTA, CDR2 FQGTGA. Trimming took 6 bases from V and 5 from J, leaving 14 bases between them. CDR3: CASSPNHVHNEQFF. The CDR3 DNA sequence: TGTGCCAGCAGTCCCAACCATGTGCACAATGAGCAGTTCTTC. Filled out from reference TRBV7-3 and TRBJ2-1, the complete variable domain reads GAGVSQTPSNKVTEKGKYVELRCDPISGHTALYWYRQSLGQGPEFLIYFQGTGAADDSGLPNDRFFAVRPEGSVSTLKIQRTERGDSAVYLCASSPNHVHNEQFFGPGTRLTVL.

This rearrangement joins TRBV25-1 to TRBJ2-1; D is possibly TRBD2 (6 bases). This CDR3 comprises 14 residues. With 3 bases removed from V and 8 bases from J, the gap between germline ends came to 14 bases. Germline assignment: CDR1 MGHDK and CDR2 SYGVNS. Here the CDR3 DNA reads TGTGCCAGCAGTGATAATCTCGGGGGTTATGAGCAGTTCTTC. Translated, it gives CASSDNLGGYEQFF.

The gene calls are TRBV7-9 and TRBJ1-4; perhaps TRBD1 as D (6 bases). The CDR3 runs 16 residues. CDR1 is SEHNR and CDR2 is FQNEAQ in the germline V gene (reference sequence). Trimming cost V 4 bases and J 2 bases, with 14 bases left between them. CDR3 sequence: CASSSRPGATNEKLFF. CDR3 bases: TGTGCCAGCAGCTCTCGCCCAGGGGCGACTAATGAAAAACTGTTTTTT.

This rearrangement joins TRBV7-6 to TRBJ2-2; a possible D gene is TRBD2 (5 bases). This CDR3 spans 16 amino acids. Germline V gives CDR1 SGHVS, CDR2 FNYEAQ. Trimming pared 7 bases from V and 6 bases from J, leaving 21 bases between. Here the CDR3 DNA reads TGTGCCAGCACCTCCTCGGGGTCTCACGGCCCCGGGGAGCTGTTTTTT. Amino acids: CASTSSGSHGPGELFF.

The CDR3 here is CSVEVRLAGAAGELFF. The CDR3 DNA follows: TGCAGCGTTGAAGTCCGGCTAGCGGGAGCGGCCGGGGAGCTGTTTTTT. The chain uses TRBV29-1 and TRBJ2-2; TRBD2 matches 10 bases. The CDR3 contains 16 residues. Germline lookup yields CDR1 SQVTM and CDR2 ANQGSEA. V lost 1 base and J lost 6; bases outside the gene matches: 8.

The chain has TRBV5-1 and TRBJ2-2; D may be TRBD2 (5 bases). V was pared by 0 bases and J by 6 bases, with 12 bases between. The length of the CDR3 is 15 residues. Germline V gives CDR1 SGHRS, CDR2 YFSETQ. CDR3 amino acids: CASSLEASSAGELFF. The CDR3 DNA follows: TGCGCCAGCAGCTTGGAGGCTAGCTCGGCCGGGGAGCTGTTTTTT.

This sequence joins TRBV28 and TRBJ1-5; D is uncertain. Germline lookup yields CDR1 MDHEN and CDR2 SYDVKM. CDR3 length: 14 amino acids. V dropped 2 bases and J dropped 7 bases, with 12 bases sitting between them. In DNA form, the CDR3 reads TGTGCCAGCAGTTTAGCGGGAGTCGGGCAGCCCCAGCATTTT. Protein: CASSLAGVGQPQHF.

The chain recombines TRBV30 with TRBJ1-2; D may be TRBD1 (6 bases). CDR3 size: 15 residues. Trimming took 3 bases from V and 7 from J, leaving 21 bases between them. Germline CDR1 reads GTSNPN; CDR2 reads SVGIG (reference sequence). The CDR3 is CAWSLTTRGEGGYTF. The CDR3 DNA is TGTGCCTGGAGCCTCACGACGAGGGGGGAGGGTGGCTACACCTTC.

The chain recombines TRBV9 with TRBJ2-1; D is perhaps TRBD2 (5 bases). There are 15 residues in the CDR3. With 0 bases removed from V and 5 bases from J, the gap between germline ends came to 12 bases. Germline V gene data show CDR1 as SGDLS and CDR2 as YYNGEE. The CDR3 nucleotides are TGTGCCAGCAGCGTAGTCAGCGGTAGTAACAATGAGCAGTTCTTC. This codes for CASSVVSGSNNEQFF.

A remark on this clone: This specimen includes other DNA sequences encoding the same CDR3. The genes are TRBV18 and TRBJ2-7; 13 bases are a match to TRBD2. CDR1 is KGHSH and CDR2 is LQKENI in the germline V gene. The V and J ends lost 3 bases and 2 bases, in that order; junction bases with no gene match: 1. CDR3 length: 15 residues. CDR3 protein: CASSPGLAGAYEQYF. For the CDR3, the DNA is TGTGCCAGCTCACCCGGACTAGCGGGAGCCTACGAGCAGTACTTC.